These 19 T cell receptor beta chains were all obtained from the same sample, sequenced in a study of T cells after yellow fever vaccination (dated by TCRdb to the late 2010s). Receptors were amplified or captured by 5' RACE. TCRdb names Illumina NovaSeq 6000 as the instrument used. Clones were called with MiXCR by TCRdb after fastp trimmed the public reads at Q25, and only in-frame beta chains were retained. Identical CDR3 protein sequences are pooled into one entry, listed with their most common genes and DNA. In this sample the table shows 300,000 or so distinct CDR3 sequences, 3% to 4.5% of which occur a single time. The ten largest clonotypes hold about 24% of the sample. Sample treatment or condition, as interpreted from the label and publication: live attenuated yellow fever vaccine strain. The sample consisted of PBMCs, taken 5 days after the yellow fever booster vaccination. These receptors originate from a man younger than 35 who received the YFV17D yellow fever vaccine.

The rearrangement uses TRBV12-3 or TRBV12-4 and TRBJ1-1; 8 nucleotides line up with TRBD1. J lost 3 bases, V lost 6 bases, and 12 bases had no gene match. CDR3 length: 16 amino acids. CDR3 residues: CASSTDRGRQYTEAFF. The CDR3 DNA follows: TGTGCCAGCAGCACCGACAGGGGCCGACAGTACACTGAAGCTTTCTTT.

This clonotype was seen many times. V is TRBV12-3 or TRBV12-4 and J is TRBJ2-5; D is unclear. The CDR3 has 13 amino acids. V was shortened by 6 bases and J by 1 base, with 9 bases between the two germline ends. CDR3 in amino acids: CASRLQFQETQYF. The CDR3 DNA reads TGTGCCAGCAGATTACAGTTCCAAGAGACCCAGTACTTC.

Many counts were recorded for this clonotype. The chain combines TRBV11-2 with TRBJ2-3, with D possibly being TRBD1 or TRBD2 (5 bases each). The length of the CDR3 is 17 residues. Germline V gene sequence: CDR1 SGHAT, CDR2 FQNNGV. Trimming shortened V by 0 bases and J by 3 bases, and 16 bases separated the two germline ends. The CDR3 DNA reads TGTGCCAGCAGCTTAGATTTGGGGGAATCGGATACAGATACGCAGTATTTT. Encoded protein: CASSLDLGESDTDTQYF.

There are many counts of this clonotype. The rearrangement links TRBV9 to TRBJ2-5, with 7 bases aligning to TRBD2. With V trimmed by 0 bases and J by 2 bases, 10 bases remained unmatched. This CDR3 region has 17 residues. In germline, CDR1 is SGDLS, CDR2 YYNGEE. The CDR3 spells CASSVAGGGGVQETQYF. The CDR3 DNA follows: TGTGCCAGCAGCGTAGCTGGTGGCGGGGGAGTTCAAGAGACCCAGTACTTC.

This clonotype was found many times. The chain employs TRBV20-1 and TRBJ2-1, with D perhaps matching TRBD2 (5 bases). The germline gives CDR1 DFQATT, CDR2 SNEGSKA (reference sequence). Trimming stripped 5 bases from V and 8 bases from J, with 16 bases between. The CDR3 runs 13 residues. The chain's CDR3 is CSAPDSREDEQFF. CDR3 DNA sequence: TGCAGTGCTCCGGACTCAAGAGAGGATGAGCAGTTCTTC.

This clonotype has a handful of counts. This chain joins TRBV9 and TRBJ1-5, with D uncertain. V shed 0 bases and J shed 1 base, with 8 bases lying between them. The length of the CDR3 is 15 residues. Per the germline V gene, CDR1 is SGDLS and CDR2 is YYNGEE. The CDR3 spells CASSVGEGSNQPQHF. Written as DNA, the CDR3 is TGTGCCAGCAGCGTAGGTGAAGGCAGCAATCAGCCCCAGCATTTT.

This clonotype showed up just a few times. The chain recombines TRBV18 with TRBJ1-1, with no clear D. This CDR3 contains 12 residues. Germline V lookup: CDR1 KGHSH, CDR2 LQKENI. V was trimmed by 2 bases and J by 7 bases, leaving 8 bases between them. The CDR3 coding sequence is TGTGCCAGCTCACCAAGGGCAGGTGAAGCTTTCTTT. Its translation: CASSPRAGEAFF.

The genes are TRBV5-1 and TRBJ1-4; D may be TRBD1 (6 bases). V lost 2 bases to trimming and J lost 5 bases, with 19 bases between them. Germline V gene sequence: CDR1 SGHRS, CDR2 YFSETQ. This CDR3 is built from 17 residues. In DNA form, the CDR3 reads TGCGCCAGCAGCTTCCTAGGACAGTCGGCCGGCAATGAAAAACTGTTTTTT. The encoded protein is CASSFLGQSAGNEKLFF.

The CDR3 is CASSPVNNANVLTF. For the CDR3, the DNA is TGTGCCAGCTCACCCGTGAACAACGCCAACGTCCTGACTTTC. The rearrangement uses TRBV18 and TRBJ2-6; D is unresolved. The CDR3 covers 14 residues. Germline CDR1 KGHSH, CDR2 LQKENI. Trimming left V 3 bases short and J 7 bases short, with 10 bases between.

The chain couples TRBV7-9 to TRBJ2-7; 7 bases line up with TRBD1. The CDR3 extends over 15 amino acids. Germline trimming cut 5 bases from V and 0 bases from J; bases unmatched to any gene: 7. Germline CDR1 reads SEHNR; CDR2 reads FQNEAQ (reference sequence). The CDR3 region is CASSHPGTDSYEQYV. DNA for the CDR3: TGTGCCAGCAGCCACCCCGGGACAGACTCCTACGAGCAGTACGTC.

CDR3 DNA sequence: TGCGCCAGCAGCTCCCTCGGACTAGCGGGGAATTGGCAGTACTTC. Residues: CASSSLGLAGNWQYF. The chain uses TRBV5-1 and TRBJ2-7, with 12 nucleotides matching TRBD2. V shed 3 bases and J 9 bases; nucleotides not matched to a gene: 10. Looked up from germline, CDR1 is SGHRS and CDR2 is YFSETQ. The CDR3 runs to 15 residues. Supplemented by reference TRBV5-1 and TRBJ2-7, the full variable domain reads KAGVTQTPRYLIKTRGQQVTLSCSPISGHRSVSWYQQTPGQGLQFLFEYFSETQRNKGNFPGRFSGRQFSNSRSEMNVSTLELGDSALYLCASSSLGLAGNWQYFGPGTRLTVT.

There are many counts of this clonotype. The chain links TRBV10-3 to TRBJ1-1, with D tentatively TRBD1 (6 bases). The germline CDR1 and CDR2 sequences are ENHRY and SYGVKD. The CDR3 has 14 amino acids. Trimming removed 0 bases from V and 10 bases from J, with 15 bases in between. CDR3 sequence (DNA): TGTGCCATCAGTGAGTCTGGGGGGCTAAGTCGAGCTTTCTTT. It codes for CAISESGGLSRAFF.

Only a few counts were recorded for this clonotype. The V call is TRBV28, the J call TRBJ2-6; possibly TRBD1 for D (6 bases). Trimming removed 3 bases from V and 0 bases from J, with 15 bases in between. Germline V lookup: CDR1 MDHEN, CDR2 SYDVKM. CDR3 length: 18 residues. The CDR3 is CASSFVGQSTSGANVLTF. The CDR3 DNA reads TGTGCCAGCAGTTTTGTGGGACAATCCACCTCTGGGGCCAACGTCCTGACTTTC.

This clonotype was found many times. The chain is built from TRBV6-6 and TRBJ2-7; TRBD1 matches at 8 bases. Germline CDR1 MNHNY, CDR2 SVGAGI (reference sequence). Trimming took 6 bases from V and 4 from J; bases not matched to a gene: 11. The CDR3 totals 15 residues. In DNA form, the CDR3 reads TGTGCCAGCAGCCGAGGACAGGGCGGGCGTTACGAGCAGTACGTC. Translating it yields CASSRGQGGRYEQYV.

This clonotype was seen more than once but under ten times. The V call is TRBV10-3, the J call TRBJ2-7; D may correspond to TRBD1 or TRBD2 (7 bases each). The V end was cut by 6 bases, the J end by 2 bases, with 14 bases between. Germline values: CDR1 ENHRY, CDR2 SYGVKD. This CDR3 is built from 14 residues. The CDR3 nucleotides are TGTGCCATCAGGGCAGGGGGGGGCACCTACGAGCAGTACTTC. Amino acids: CAIRAGGGTYEQYF.

Only a few counts were recorded for this clonotype. DNA of the CDR3: TGCGCCAGCAGCTGGGACGGGGGGGAGTACACTGAAGCTTTCTTT. The encoded protein is CASSWDGGEYTEAFF. The chain carries TRBV5-1 and TRBJ1-1; maybe TRBD1 (5 bases). This CDR3 contains 15 residues. Between the trimmed V and J ends, which lost 3 bases and 3 bases, there was a span of 15 bases. Germline loops: CDR1 SGHRS, CDR2 YFSETQ.

This clonotype was observed a few times. The chain recombines TRBV12-3 or TRBV12-4 with TRBJ1-2; D perhaps matches TRBD1 (5 bases). This CDR3 spans 11 amino acids. V was shortened by 4 bases and J by 10 bases, with 10 bases between the two germline ends. The CDR3 sequence: CASSSFRAYTF. Written as DNA, the CDR3 is TGTGCCAGCAGTTCCTTCAGGGCCTACACCTTC.

This clonotype was recorded at least ten times. The chain joins TRBV4-1 to TRBJ1-1, with 7 nucleotides matching TRBD1. CDR3 length: 14 residues. Germline V gene data show CDR1 as MGHRA and CDR2 as YSYEKL. The J segment lost 5 bases and the V segment lost 1 base, leaving 4 bases of the junction unmatched. The CDR3 here is CASSQAGGETEAFF. DNA for the CDR3: TGCGCCAGCAGCCAAGCAGGGGGTGAGACTGAAGCTTTCTTT.

This chain joins TRBV20-1 and TRBJ2-5; 8 nucleotides line up with TRBD2. Germline V gene data show CDR1 as DFQATT and CDR2 as SNEGSKA (reference sequence). The length of the CDR3 is 13 residues. V dropped 3 bases and J dropped 4; count of bases not matched to a gene: 4. The CDR3 region is CSARTGGLETQYF. The CDR3 nucleotides read TGCAGTGCTAGGACGGGGGGGCTAGAGACCCAGTACTTC.